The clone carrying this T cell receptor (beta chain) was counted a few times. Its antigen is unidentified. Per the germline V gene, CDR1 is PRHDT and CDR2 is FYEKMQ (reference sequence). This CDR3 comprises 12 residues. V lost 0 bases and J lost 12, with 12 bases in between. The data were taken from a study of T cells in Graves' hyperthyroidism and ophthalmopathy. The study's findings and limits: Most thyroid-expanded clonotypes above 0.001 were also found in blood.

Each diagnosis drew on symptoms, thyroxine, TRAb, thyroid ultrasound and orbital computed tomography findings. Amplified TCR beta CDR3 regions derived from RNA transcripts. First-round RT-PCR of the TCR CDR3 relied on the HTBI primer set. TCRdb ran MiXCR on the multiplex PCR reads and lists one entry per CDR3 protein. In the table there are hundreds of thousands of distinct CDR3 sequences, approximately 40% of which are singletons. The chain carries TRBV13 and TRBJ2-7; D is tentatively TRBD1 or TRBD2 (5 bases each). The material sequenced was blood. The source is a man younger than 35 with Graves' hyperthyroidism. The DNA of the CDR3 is TGTGCCAGCAGCTTAGGGGGACCCCAGCGGTACTTC. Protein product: CASSLGGPQRYF. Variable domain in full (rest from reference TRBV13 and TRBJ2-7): AAGVIQSPRHLIKEKRETATLKCYPIPRHDTVYWYQQGPGQDPQFLISFYEKMQSDKGSIPDRFSAQQFSDYHSELNMSSLELGDSALYFCASSLGGPQRYFGPGTRLTVT.